This T cell receptor (beta chain) was sequenced during a study of blood T cell repertoires in COVID-19. On the study more broadly: From the United States, Italy and Spain came samples of acute and convalescent COVID-19. PBMCs, B-cell-depleted T cells, or T cells provided the cDNA or gDNA that made up the material.

The authors' processing: Reference gene primer amplification in the assay estimated nucleated cell counts. Assay: immunoSEQ multiplex PCR; the TCRdb copy retains only in-frame clones and omits some. The V and J calls and the clone size are those of that table, but D and trimming were determined from the DNA. Of under 250,000 clones in the sample, approximately 83% were seen once. Germline CDR1 and CDR2: SGHAT and FQNNGV. The length of the CDR3 is 15 residues. V shed 5 bases and J shed 1 base, with 15 bases lying between them. The study recruited people aged about 18 to 90 years across more than 20 US areas.

The receptor's source is a woman aged 40 to 50 with acute COVID-19. Sequencing was performed on PBMCs or T cells enriched from blood (not recorded which). The J gene is TRBJ2-7, the V gene TRBV11-2; possibly TRBD2 for D (5 bases). The CDR3 DNA reads TGTGCCAGCAGCCGACCTGGACTGGAATCCTACGAGCAGTACTTC. It codes for CASSRPGLESYEQYF.